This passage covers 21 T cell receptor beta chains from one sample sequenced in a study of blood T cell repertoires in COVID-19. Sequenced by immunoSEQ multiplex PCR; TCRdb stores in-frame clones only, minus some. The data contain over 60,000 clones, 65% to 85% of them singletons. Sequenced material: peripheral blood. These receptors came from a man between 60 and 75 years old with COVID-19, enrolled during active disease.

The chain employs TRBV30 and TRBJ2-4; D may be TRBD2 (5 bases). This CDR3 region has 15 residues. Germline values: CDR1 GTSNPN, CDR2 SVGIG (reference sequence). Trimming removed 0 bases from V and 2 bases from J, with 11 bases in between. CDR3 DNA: TGTGCCTGGAGTGTGGGCGGGCGGCCCAAAAACATTCAGTACTTC. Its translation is CAWSVGGRPKNIQYF. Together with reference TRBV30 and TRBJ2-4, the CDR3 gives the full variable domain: SQTIHQWPATLVQPVGSPLSLECTVEGTSNPNLYWYRQAAGRGLQLLFYSVGIGQISSEVPQNLSASRPQDRQFILSSKKLLLSDSGFYLCAWSVGGRPKNIQYFGAGTRLSVL.

The CDR3 DNA is TGTGCCAGCTCGGGCGTAAATCAGCCCCAGCATTTT. It codes for CASSGVNQPQHF. The chain links TRBV18 to TRBJ1-5; D is unresolved. The V end was cut by 6 bases, the J end by 4 bases, with 7 bases between. Germline V lookup: CDR1 KGHSH, CDR2 LQKENI. This CDR3 has 12 amino acids.

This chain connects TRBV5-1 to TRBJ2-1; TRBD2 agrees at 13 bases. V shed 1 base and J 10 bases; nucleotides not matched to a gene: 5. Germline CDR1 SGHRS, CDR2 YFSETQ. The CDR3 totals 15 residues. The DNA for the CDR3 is TGCGCCAGCAGCTTGACTAGCGGGGGGGCGGAAGAGCAGTTCTTC. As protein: CASSLTSGGAEEQFF.

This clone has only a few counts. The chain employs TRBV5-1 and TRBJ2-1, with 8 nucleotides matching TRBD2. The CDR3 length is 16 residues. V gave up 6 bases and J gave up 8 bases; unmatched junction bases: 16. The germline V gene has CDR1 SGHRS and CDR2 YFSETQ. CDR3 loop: CASKGSAGGEWDEQFF. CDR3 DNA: TGCGCCAGCAAGGGGTCGGCGGGGGGCGAATGGGATGAGCAGTTCTTC.

The CDR3: CASSHGTSGPGELFF. The DNA of the CDR3 is TGCGCCAGCAGTCACGGGACTAGCGGGCCCGGGGAGCTGTTTTTT. The chain recombines TRBV5-1 with TRBJ2-2; 12 nucleotides line up with TRBD2. The CDR3 contains 15 residues. Germline loops: CDR1 SGHRS, CDR2 YFSETQ. With V trimmed by 5 bases and J by 6 bases, 5 bases remained unmatched.

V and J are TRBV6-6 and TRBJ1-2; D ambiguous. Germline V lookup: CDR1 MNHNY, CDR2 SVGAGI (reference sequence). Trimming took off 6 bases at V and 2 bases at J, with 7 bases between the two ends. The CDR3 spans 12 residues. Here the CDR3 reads CASSRENYGYTF. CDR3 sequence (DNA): TGTGCCAGCAGCCGGGAGAACTATGGCTACACCTTC.

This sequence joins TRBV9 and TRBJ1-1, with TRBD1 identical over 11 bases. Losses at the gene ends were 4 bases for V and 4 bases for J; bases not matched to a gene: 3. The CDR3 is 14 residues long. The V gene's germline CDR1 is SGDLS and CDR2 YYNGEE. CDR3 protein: CASSPGTGGTEAFF. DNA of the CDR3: TGTGCCAGCAGCCCAGGGACAGGGGGCACTGAAGCTTTCTTT.

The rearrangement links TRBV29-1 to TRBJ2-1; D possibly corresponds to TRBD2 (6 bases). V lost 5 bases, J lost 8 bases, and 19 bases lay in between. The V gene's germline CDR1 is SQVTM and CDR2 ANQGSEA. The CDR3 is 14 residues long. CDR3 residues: CSVFPGLGNDEQFF. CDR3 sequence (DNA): TGCAGCGTTTTCCCGGGACTTGGGAACGATGAGCAGTTCTTC.

CDR3 amino acids: CASFGTSGPAGGQYF. The CDR3 nucleotides are TGCGCCAGCTTTGGGACTAGCGGGCCAGCAGGGGGGCAGTATTTT. The rearrangement uses TRBV23-1 and TRBJ2-3; 12 bases line up with TRBD2. TRBV23-1 is reported as an ORF; its role is uncertain. Losses at the gene ends were 8 bases for V and 11 bases for J; bases not matched to a gene: 14. This CDR3 spans 15 amino acids.

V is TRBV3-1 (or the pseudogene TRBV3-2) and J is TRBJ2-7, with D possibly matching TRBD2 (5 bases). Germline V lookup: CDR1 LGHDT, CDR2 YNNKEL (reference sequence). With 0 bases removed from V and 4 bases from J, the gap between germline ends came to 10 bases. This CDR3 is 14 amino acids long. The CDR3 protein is CASSQDEGWYEQYF. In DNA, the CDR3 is TGTGCCAGCAGCCAAGATGAGGGTTGGTACGAGCAGTACTTC.

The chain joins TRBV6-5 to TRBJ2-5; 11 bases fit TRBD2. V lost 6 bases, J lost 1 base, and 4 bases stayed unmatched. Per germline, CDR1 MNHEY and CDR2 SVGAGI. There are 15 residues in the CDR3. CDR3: CASRRTSGFQETQYF. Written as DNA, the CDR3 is TGTGCCAGCAGACGGACTAGCGGGTTCCAAGAGACCCAGTACTTC.

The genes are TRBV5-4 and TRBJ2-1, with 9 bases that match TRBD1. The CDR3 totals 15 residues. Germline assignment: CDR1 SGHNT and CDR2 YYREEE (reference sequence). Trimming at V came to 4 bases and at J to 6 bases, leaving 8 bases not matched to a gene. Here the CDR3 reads CASSLPRDRANEQFF. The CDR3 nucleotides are TGTGCCAGCAGCCTACCTAGGGACAGGGCCAATGAGCAGTTCTTC.

The CDR3 DNA reads as TGTGCCAGCATTGTAACAGGGGTGGGTTCACCCCTCCACTTT. Its protein product is CASIVTGVGSPLHF. This rearrangement joins TRBV6-5 to TRBJ1-6; 7 bases align to TRBD1. This CDR3 region has 14 residues. From germline, CDR1 is MNHEY and CDR2 SVGAGI. With V trimmed by 7 bases and J by 9 bases, 9 bases remained unmatched.

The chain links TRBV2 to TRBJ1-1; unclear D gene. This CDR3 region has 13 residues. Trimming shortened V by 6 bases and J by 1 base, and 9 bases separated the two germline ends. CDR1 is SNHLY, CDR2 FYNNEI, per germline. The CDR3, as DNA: TGTGCCAGCAGCCCCAGGTGGAACACTGAAGCTTTCTTT. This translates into CASSPRWNTEAFF.

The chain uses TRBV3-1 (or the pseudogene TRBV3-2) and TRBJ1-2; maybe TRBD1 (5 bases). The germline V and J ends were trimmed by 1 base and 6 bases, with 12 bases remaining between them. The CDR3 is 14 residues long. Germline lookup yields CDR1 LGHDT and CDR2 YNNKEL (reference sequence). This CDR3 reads CASSQGSGGDGYTF. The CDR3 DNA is TGTGCCAGCAGCCAAGGGTCTGGGGGGGATGGCTACACCTTC.

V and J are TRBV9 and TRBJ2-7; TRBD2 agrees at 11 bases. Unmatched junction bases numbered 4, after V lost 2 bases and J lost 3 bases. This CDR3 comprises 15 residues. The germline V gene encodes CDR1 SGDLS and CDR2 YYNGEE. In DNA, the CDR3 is TGTGCCAGCAGCGTCGGACTAGCGGGCAACTACGAGCAGTACTTC. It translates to CASSVGLAGNYEQYF.

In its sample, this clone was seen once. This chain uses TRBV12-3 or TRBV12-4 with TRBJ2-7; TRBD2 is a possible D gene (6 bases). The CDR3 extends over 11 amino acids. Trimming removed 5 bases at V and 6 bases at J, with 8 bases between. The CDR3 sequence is CASSTGSEQYF. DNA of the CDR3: TGTGCCAGCAGTACCGGGAGCGAGCAGTACTTC.

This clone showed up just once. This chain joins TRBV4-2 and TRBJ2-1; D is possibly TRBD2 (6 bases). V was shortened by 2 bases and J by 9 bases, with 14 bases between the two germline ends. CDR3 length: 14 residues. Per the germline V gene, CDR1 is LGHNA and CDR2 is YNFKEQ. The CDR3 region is CASSQPGLLLEQFF. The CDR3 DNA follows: TGTGCCAGCAGCCAACCTGGACTACTTCTTGAGCAGTTCTTC.

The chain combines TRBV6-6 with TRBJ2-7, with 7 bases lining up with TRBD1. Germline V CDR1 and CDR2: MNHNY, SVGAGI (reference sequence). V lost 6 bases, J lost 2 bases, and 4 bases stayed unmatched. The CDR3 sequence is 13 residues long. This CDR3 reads CASRPGTAYEQYF. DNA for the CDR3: TGTGCCAGCAGGCCCGGGACAGCCTACGAGCAGTACTTC.

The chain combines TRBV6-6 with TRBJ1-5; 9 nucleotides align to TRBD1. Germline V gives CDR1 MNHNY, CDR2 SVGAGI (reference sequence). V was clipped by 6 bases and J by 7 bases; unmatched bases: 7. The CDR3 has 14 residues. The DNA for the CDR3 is TGTGCCAGCAGCACCGGGACAGGGAGCCAGCCCCAGCATTTT. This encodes CASSTGTGSQPQHF.

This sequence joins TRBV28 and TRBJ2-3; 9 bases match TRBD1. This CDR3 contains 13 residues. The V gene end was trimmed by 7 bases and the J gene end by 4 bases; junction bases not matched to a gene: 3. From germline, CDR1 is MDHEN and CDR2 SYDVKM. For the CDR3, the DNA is TGTGCCAGCATGAGACAGGGGGCAGATACGCAGTATTTT. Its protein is CASMRQGADTQYF.